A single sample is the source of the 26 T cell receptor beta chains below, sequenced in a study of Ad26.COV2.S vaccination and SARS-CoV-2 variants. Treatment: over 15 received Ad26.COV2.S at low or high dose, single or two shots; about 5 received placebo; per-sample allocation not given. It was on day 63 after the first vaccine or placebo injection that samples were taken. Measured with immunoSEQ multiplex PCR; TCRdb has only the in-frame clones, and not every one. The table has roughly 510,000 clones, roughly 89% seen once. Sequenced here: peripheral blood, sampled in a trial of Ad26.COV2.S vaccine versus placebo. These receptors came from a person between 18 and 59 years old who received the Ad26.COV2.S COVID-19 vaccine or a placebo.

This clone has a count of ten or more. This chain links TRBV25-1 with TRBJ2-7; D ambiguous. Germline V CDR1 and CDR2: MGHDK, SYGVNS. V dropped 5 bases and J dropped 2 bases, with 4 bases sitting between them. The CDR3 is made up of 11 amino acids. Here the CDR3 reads CASSTTYEQYF. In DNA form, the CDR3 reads TGTGCCAGCAGTACCACCTACGAGCAGTACTTC.

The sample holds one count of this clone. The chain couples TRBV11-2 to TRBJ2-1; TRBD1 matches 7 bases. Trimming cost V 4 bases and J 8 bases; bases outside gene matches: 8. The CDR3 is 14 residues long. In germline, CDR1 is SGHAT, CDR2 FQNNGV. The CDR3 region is CASSWGRGSYEQFF. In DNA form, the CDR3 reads TGTGCCAGCAGCTGGGGCAGGGGGTCGTATGAGCAGTTCTTC.

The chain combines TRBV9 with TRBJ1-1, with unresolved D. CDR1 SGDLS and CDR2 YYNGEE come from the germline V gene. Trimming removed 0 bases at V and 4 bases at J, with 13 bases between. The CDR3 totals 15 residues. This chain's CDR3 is CASSVGVQMGTEAFF. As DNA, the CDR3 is TGTGCCAGCAGCGTAGGCGTACAAATGGGCACTGAAGCTTTCTTT.

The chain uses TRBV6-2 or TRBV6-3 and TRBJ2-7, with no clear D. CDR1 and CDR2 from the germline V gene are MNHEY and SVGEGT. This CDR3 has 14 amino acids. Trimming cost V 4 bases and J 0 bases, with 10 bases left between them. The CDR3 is CASSWLGSSYEQYF. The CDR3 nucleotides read TGTGCCAGCAGTTGGCTGGGCAGCTCCTACGAGCAGTACTTC.

The CDR3 DNA reads as TGTGCCAGCAGCGATGGGGGGGACTATCCCTACGAGCAGTACTTC. Translating it yields CASSDGGDYPYEQYF. The genes are TRBV9 and TRBJ2-7; 7 positions match TRBD2. Trimming took 3 bases from V and 2 from J; bases not matched to a gene: 8. The CDR3 has 15 residues. Per the germline V gene, CDR1 is SGDLS and CDR2 is YYNGEE.

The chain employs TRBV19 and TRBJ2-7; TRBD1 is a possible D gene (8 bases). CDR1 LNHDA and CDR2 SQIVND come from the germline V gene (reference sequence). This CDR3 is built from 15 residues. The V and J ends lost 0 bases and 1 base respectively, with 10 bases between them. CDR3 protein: CASSIEQGGSYEQYF. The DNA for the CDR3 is TGTGCCAGTAGTATAGAACAGGGGGGGTCCTACGAGCAGTACTTC.

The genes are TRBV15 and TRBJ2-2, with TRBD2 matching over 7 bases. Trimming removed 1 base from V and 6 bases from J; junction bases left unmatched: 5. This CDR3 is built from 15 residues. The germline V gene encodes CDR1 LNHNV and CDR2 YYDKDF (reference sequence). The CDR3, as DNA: TGTGCCACCAGCAGAGTCCGCGGGAGATCCGGGGAGCTGTTTTTT. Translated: CATSRVRGRSGELFF.

CDR3 protein: CASSSPGQGVNEQFF. The CDR3 nucleotides read TGTGCCAGCAGTAGCCCGGGACAGGGTGTGAATGAGCAGTTCTTC. This chain connects TRBV6-2 or TRBV6-3 to TRBJ2-1, with 9 positions matching TRBD1. This CDR3 is built from 15 residues. V shed 5 bases, J shed 7 bases, and the junction held 9 bases outside the gene matches. CDR1 is MNHEY and CDR2 is SVGEGT in the germline V gene.

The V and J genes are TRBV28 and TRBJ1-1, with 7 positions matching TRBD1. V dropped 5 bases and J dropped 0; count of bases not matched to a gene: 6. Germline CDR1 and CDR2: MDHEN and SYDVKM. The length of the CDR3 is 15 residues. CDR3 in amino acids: CASSQTGSMNTEAFF. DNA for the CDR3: TGTGCCAGCAGTCAGACAGGGTCTATGAACACTGAAGCTTTCTTT.

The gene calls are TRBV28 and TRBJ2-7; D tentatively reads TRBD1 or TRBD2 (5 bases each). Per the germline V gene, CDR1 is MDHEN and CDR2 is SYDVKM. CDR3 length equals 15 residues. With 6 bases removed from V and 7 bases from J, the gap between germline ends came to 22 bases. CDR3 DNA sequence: TGTGCCAGCAGCATTCCGGGACCCCCTTTTTTGGAGCAGTACTTC. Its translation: CASSIPGPPFLEQYF.

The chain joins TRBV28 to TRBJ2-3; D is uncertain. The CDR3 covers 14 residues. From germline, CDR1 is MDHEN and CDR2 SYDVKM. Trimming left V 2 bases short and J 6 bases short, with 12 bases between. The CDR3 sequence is CASSLKLLADTQYF. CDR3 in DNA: TGTGCCAGCAGTTTAAAGTTGTTGGCTGATACGCAGTATTTT.

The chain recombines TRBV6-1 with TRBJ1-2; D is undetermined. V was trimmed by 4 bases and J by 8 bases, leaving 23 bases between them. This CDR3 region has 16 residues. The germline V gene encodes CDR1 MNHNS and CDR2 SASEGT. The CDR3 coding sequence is TGTGCCAGCAGTGCACAAAGAGAGACGGGTATATACGGCTACACCTTC. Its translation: CASSAQRETGIYGYTF.

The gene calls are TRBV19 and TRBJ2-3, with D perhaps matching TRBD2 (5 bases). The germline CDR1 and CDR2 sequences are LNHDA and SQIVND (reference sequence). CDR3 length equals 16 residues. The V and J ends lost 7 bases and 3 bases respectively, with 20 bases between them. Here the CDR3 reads CASTSQRAASTDTQYF. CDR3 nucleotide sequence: TGTGCCAGTACCTCCCAGAGGGCCGCAAGTACAGATACGCAGTATTTT.

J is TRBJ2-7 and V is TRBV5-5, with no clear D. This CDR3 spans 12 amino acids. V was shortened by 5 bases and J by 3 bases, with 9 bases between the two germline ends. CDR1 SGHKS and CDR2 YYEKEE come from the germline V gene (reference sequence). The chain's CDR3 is CASSLDHYEQYF. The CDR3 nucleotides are TGTGCCAGCAGTTTAGACCACTACGAGCAGTACTTC.

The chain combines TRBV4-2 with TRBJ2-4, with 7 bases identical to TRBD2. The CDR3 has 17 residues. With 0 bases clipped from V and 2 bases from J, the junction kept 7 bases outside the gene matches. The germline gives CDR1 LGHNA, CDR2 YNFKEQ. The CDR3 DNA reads TGTGCCAGCAGCCAAGAGAGGGCACTAGCGCCCAAAAACATTCAGTACTTC. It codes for CASSQERALAPKNIQYF.

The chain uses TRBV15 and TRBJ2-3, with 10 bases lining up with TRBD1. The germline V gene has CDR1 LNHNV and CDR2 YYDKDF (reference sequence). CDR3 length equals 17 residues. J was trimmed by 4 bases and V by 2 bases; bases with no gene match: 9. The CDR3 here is CATSRSVTGGIADTQYF. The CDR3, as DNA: TGTGCCACCAGCAGATCCGTGACAGGGGGCATAGCAGATACGCAGTATTTT.

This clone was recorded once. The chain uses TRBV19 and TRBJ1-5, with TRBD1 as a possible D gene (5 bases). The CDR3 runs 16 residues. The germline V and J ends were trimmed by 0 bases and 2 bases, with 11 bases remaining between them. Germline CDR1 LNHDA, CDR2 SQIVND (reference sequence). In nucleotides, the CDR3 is TGTGCCAGTAGTATAGAGGTATCGGGGCGCAATCAGCCCCAGCATTTT. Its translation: CASSIEVSGRNQPQHF.

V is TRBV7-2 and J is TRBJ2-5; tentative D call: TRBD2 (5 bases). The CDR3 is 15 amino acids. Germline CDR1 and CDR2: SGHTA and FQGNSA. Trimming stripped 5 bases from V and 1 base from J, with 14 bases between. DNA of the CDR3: TGTGCCAGCAGCCGTCAGGCGGGCCCCCAAGAGACCCAGTACTTC. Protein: CASSRQAGPQETQYF.

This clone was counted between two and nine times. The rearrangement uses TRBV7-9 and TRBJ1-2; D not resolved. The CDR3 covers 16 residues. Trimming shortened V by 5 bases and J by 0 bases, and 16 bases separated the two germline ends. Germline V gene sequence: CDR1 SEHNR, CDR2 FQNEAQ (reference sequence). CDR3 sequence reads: CASSESLAHSNYGYTF. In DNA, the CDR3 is TGTGCCAGCAGCGAATCCTTAGCGCATTCTAACTATGGCTACACCTTC. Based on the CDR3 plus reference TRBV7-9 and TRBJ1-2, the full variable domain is DTGVSQNPRHKITKRGQNVTFRCDPISEHNRLYWYRQTLGQGPEFLTYFQNEAQLEKSRLLSDRFSAERPKGSFSTLEIQRTEQGDSAMYLCASSESLAHSNYGYTFGSGTRLTVV.

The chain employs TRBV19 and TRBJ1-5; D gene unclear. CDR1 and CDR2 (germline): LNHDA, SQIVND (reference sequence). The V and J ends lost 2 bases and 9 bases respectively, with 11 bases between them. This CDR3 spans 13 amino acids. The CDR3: CASSIPGTPPQHF. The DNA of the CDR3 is TGTGCCAGTAGTATACCCGGAACCCCGCCCCAGCATTTT.

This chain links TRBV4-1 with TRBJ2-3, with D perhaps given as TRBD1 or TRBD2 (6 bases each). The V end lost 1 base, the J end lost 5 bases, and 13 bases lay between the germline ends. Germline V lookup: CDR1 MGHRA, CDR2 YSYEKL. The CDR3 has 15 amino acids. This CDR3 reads CASSQGWGAQDTQYF. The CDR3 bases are TGCGCCAGCAGCCAAGGGTGGGGGGCCCAAGATACGCAGTATTTT.

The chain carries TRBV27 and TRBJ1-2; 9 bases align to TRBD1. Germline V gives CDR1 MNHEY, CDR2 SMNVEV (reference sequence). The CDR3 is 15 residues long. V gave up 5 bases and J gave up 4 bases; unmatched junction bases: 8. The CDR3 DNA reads TGTGCCAGCAGTCCTGGGACAGGGCGCACCTATGGCTACACCTTC. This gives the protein CASSPGTGRTYGYTF.

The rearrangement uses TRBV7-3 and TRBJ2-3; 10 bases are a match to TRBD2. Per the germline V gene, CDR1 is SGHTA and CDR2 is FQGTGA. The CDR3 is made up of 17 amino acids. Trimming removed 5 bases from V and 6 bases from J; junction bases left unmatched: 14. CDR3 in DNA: TGTGCCAGCAGCCGAGTCGGTAGCGGGAGGTCCGGGGATACGCAGTATTTT. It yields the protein CASSRVGSGRSGDTQYF.

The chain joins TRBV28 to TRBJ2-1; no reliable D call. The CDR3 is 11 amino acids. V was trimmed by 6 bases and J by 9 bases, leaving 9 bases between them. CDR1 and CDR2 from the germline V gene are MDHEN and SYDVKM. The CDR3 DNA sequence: TGTGCCAGCAGGGAGCACGGTGAGCAGTTCTTC. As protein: CASREHGEQFF.

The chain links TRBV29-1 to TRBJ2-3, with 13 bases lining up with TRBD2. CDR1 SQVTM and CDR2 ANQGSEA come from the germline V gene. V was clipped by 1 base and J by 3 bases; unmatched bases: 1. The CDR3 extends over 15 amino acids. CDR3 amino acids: CSVEGGLAGTDTQYF. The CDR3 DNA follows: TGCAGCGTTGAAGGGGGACTAGCGGGAACAGATACGCAGTATTTT.

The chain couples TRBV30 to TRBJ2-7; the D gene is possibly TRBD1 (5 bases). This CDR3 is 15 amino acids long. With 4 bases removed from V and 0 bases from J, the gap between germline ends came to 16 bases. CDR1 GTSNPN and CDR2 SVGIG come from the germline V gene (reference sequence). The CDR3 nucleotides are TGTGCCTGGACTCCCCCTGGGGCCCTCTCCTACGAGCAGTACTTC. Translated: CAWTPPGALSYEQYF. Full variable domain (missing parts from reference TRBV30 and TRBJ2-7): SQTIHQWPATLVQPVGSPLSLECTVEGTSNPNLYWYRQAAGRGLQLLFYSVGIGQISSEVPQNLSASRPQDRQFILSSKKLLLSDSGFYLCAWTPPGALSYEQYFGPGTRLTVT.